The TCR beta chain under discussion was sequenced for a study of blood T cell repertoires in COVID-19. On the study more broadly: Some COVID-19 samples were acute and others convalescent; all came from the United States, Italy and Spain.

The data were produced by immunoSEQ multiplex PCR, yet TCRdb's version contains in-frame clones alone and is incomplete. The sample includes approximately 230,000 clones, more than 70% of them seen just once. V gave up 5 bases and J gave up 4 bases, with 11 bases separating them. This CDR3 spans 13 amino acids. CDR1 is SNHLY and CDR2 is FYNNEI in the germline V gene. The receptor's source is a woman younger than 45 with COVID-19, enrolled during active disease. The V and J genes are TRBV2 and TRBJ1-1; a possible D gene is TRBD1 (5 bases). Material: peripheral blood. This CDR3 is CASSPTGSTEAFF. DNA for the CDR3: TGTGCCAGCAGTCCTACAGGTAGCACTGAAGCTTTCTTT.